The 5 T cell receptor beta chains below were found in one sample sequenced in a study of blood T cell repertoires in COVID-19. Some clones are missing from TCRdb's copy, which holds only in-frame ones; the method was immunoSEQ multiplex PCR. The table has some 530,000 clones, approximately 85% seen once. The sample consisted of peripheral blood. These receptors were taken from a human donor in a cohort sampled during active COVID-19.

The chain is built from TRBV6-2 or TRBV6-3 and TRBJ2-7; the match to TRBD2 covers 10 bases. CDR1 and CDR2 (germline): MNHEY, SVGEGT. The CDR3 is 18 amino acids. The junction had 14 bases not matched to a gene; V was cut back by 6 bases and J by 0 bases. This CDR3 is CASSLGLAATVGSYEQYF. The CDR3 DNA reads TGTGCCAGCAGCCTCGGACTAGCGGCGACCGTGGGCTCCTACGAGCAGTACTTC.

This chain joins TRBV11-3 and TRBJ2-7; the match to TRBD1 covers 11 bases. J was trimmed by 0 bases and V by 5 bases; bases with no gene match: 6. The CDR3 consists of 16 residues. The V gene's germline CDR1 is SGHNT and CDR2 YENEEA. The CDR3 loop reads CASSGPGTGGSYEQYF. CDR3 in DNA: TGTGCCAGCAGCGGACCCGGGACAGGGGGCTCCTACGAGCAGTACTTC.

The chain couples TRBV30 to TRBJ2-1; 7 nucleotides agree with TRBD1. J was trimmed by 5 bases and V by 1 base; bases with no gene match: 2. The CDR3 consists of 13 residues. The germline gives CDR1 GTSNPN, CDR2 SVGIG (reference sequence). CDR3 bases: TGTGCCTGGAGTGGGGGACAGAACAATGAGCAGTTCTTC. Protein: CAWSGGQNNEQFF.

This rearrangement joins TRBV2 to TRBJ1-5; possible D gene TRBD1, 6 bases. The V and J ends lost 2 bases and 7 bases respectively, with 15 bases between them. Germline CDR1 SNHLY, CDR2 FYNNEI. The length of the CDR3 is 15 residues. The CDR3 sequence: CASSEITTGRQPQHF. In DNA, the CDR3 is TGTGCCAGCAGTGAAATAACCACAGGGAGACAGCCCCAGCATTTT.

This chain links TRBV28 with TRBJ2-1; 12 bases line up with TRBD2. With V trimmed by 5 bases and J by 8 bases, 7 bases remained unmatched. Germline V gives CDR1 MDHEN, CDR2 SYDVKM. This CDR3 comprises 15 residues. CDR3 bases: TGTGCCAGCAGTCTGACTAGCGGGAGTAACCATGAGCAGTTCTTC. It specifies CASSLTSGSNHEQFF.